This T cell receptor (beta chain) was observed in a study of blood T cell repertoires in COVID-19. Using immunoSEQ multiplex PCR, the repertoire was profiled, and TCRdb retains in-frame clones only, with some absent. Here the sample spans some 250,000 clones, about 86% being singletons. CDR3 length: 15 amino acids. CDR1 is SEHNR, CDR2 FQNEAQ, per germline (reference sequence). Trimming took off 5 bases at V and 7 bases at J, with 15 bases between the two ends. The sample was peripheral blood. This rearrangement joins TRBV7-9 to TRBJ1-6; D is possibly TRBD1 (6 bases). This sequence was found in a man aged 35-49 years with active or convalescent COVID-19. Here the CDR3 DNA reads TGTGCCAGCAGCCCGAGGGGGACCGGCAATTCACCCCTCCACTTT. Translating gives CASSPRGTGNSPLHF.